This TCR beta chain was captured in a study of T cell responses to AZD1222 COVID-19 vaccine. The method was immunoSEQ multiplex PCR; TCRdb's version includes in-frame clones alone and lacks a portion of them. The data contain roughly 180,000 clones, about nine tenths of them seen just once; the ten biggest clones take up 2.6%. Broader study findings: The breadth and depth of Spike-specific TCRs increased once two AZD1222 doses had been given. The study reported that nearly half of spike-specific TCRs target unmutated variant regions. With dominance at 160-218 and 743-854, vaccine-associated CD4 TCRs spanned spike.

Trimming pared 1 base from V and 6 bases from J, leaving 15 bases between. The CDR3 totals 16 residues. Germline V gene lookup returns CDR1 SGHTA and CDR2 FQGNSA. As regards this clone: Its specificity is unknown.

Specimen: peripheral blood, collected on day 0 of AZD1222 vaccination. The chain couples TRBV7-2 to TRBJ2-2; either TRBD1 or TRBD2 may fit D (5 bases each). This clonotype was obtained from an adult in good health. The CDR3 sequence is CASSLVGGVGSGELFF. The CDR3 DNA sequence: TGTGCCAGCAGCTTAGTTGGGGGAGTGGGTTCCGGGGAGCTGTTTTTT.